The clone carrying this T cell receptor beta chain was found a few times. The antigen remains unidentified. This could be a read error, since a much larger clone is one nucleotide away. Prior to thyroid surgery, none of the patients had received any treatment. Germline V gene lookup returns CDR1 SQVTM and CDR2 ANQGSEA. The CDR3 is made up of 12 amino acids. V gave up 8 bases and J gave up 5 bases; unmatched junction bases: 9. Authors' data handling: A classifier of distant metastasis in papillary thyroid cancer was built from CDR3 differences (across clinicopathological groups). TCRdb re-called the PCR reads through MiXCR. TCRdb, rather than the study authors, made the V and J calls. The sample lists almost 70,000 clones, around 14% occurring once. The data were taken from a study of metastatic and nonmetastatic thyroid tumors. The wider study: The authors compared repertoires across blood and tumor or nodule tissue from malignant and benign thyroid patients.

Study findings and constraints: A significant increase in TCR beta diversity was reportedly seen in malignant thyroid tumors relative to benign nodules, in blood and tumor.

Sequencing used blood. The rearrangement joins TRBV29-1 to TRBJ2-7; 7 positions agree with TRBD1. The clonotype comes from a male donor with papillary thyroid cancer or a benign thyroid nodule (not recorded which). Some clones in this sample may be carry-over from other donors' samples. CDR3 sequence (DNA): TGCAGCTTTGTGACAGGGAGCGACGAGCAGTACGTC. Protein sequence: CSFVTGSDEQYV.